This T cell receptor beta chain was sequenced during a study of CD8+ T cells in alopecia areata. The sample's treatment: oral pan-JAK inhibitor, 5-10 mg twice daily. PBMCs served as the source from which CD4+ and CD8+ T cells were sorted. The CDR3 totals 14 residues. V dropped 4 bases and J dropped 1 base, with 11 bases sitting between them. Germline values: CDR1 SGHRS, CDR2 YFSETQ. RNA was extracted and reverse transcribed into cDNA as the sequencing template. Clones were read by immunoSEQ multiplex PCR, and TCRdb kept only the in-frame ones, dropping some. The sample lists under 200,000 clones, 60% to 75% seen once, with approximately 15% in the top ten.

The sequence was obtained from a human donor with alopecia areata. The chain carries TRBV5-1 and TRBJ2-5, with D unresolved. The sequencing here drew on CD4+ T cells sorted from blood, taken at week 24, from a patient treated with tofacitinib. CDR3 DNA sequence: TGCGCCAGCAGCGGATCCAGGAGCCAAGAGACCCAGTACTTC. Encoded protein: CASSGSRSQETQYF.